This is a list of T cell receptor beta chains from one sample in a study of cytomegalovirus exposure and HLA in healthy donors. Profiling relied on immunoSEQ multiplex PCR, and the TCRdb table lists in-frame clones only, not all of them. The sample lists approximately 170,000 clones, 60% to 85% seen once, with 1.5% to 2% in the top ten. Sequenced input: PBMCs. The source of these receptors is a woman aged 18-30 years in good health and CMV-seronegative. CDR3s include the opening cysteine and the closing phenylalanine or tryptophan. The D gene is left open where the match is weak.

v_gene	d_gene	CDR3aa
TRBV7-9	-	CASRGVSGANVLTF
TRBV9	-	CASSVDGAQETQYF
TRBV6-5	-	CASSYSIQGGTEAFF
TRBV5-1	TRBD1	CASSSRGQDSYEQYF
TRBV5-4	-	CASSSGDSPYEQYF
TRBV5-1	-	CASSLIRGAYGANVLTF
TRBV19	TRBD1	CASSMNRGRGEQYF
TRBV7-2	-	CASRADRNEQFF
TRBV4-2	-	CASSQGLSGGQPQHF
TRBV7-2	-	CASSLIEQGAQHF
TRBV30	-	CAWGAGGTEAFF
TRBV4-3	-	CASSQLGDWNTEAFF
TRBV11-2	TRBD1	CASSPGGWEQFF
TRBV14	TRBD2	CASSPLAGAWNEQFF
TRBV7-8	TRBD1	CASSSYGDRDGYTF
TRBV28	-	CASVVTLAGGRGTQYF
TRBV7-3	TRBD1	CASSSGQGSPGELFF
TRBV7-9	TRBD1	CASSHRQGDDSPLHF
TRBV7-9	-	CASSKPGTTNEKLFF
TRBV7-9	-	CASSLAASTGELFF
TRBV2	-	CASRRDGVNTEAFF
TRBV27	-	CASSKIATNEKLFF
TRBV6-5	-	CASSGRGNTEAFF
TRBV6-5	-	CASSYAHSYEQYF
TRBV30	-	CAWSEDISPYGYTF
TRBV7-2	TRBD1	CASSFGTGEPPLHF
TRBV6-6	TRBD1	CASSKTGAADTQYF
TRBV30	TRBD2	CAWTTGGRALETQYF
TRBV18	-	CASSPGGSGANVLTF
TRBV28	TRBD1	CASSSSGQGRNEQFF